This TCR beta chain was sequenced for a study of CD4 and CD8 cells across lung adenocarcinoma regions. The patients had localized lung adenocarcinoma, a non-small cell subtype. TCRdb used MiXCR to reprocess the PCR reads, holding one entry per CDR3 protein. The sample lists under 15,000 distinct CDR3 sequences, approximately 57% occurring once. By frequency in the sample, this clonotype is medium-sized. The sequence derives from a female donor with lung adenocarcinoma. The CD4 and CD8 labels of this study may be unreliable. The sample comprised CD8+ T cells from the center of a lung tumor.

CDR3 DNA: TGTGCCAGCAGTTACAGAGGCTCTGGGGCCAACGTCCTGACTTTC. As protein: CASSYRGSGANVLTF. The rearrangement links TRBV6-5 to TRBJ2-6; no reliable D call. CDR1 is MNHEY and CDR2 is SVGAGI in the germline V gene. This CDR3 spans 15 amino acids. Trimming shortened V by 2 bases and J by 0 bases, and 5 bases separated the two germline ends.